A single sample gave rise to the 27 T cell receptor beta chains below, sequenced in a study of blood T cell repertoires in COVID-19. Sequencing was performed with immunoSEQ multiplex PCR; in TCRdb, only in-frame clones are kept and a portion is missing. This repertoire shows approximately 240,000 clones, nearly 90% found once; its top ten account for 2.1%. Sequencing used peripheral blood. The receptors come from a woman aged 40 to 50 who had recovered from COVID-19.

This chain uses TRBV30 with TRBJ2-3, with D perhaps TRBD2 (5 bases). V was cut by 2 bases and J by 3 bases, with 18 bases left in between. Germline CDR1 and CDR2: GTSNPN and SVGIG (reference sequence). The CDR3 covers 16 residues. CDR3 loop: CAWSSPKRIGTDTQYF. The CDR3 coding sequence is TGTGCCTGGAGTAGCCCTAAGCGGATCGGTACAGATACGCAGTATTTT.

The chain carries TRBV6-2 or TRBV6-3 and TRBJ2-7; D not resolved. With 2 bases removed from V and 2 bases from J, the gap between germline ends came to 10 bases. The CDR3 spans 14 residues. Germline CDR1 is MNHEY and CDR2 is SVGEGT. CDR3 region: CASSYPAGTYEQYF. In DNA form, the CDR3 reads TGTGCCAGCAGTTACCCGGCAGGCACCTACGAGCAGTACTTC.

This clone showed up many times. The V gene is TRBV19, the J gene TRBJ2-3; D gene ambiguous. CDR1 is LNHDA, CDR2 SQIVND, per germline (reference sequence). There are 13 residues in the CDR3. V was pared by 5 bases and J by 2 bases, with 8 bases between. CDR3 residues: CASSVAATDTQYF. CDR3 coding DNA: TGTGCCAGTAGTGTGGCGGCCACAGATACGCAGTATTTT.

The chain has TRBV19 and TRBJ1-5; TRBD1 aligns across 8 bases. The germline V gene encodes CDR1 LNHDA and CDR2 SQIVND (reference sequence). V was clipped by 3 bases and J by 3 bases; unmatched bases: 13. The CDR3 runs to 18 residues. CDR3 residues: CASSMVGQGGWANQPQHF. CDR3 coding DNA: TGTGCCAGTAGTATGGTCGGACAGGGAGGATGGGCCAATCAGCCCCAGCATTTT.

In nucleotides, the CDR3 is TGTGCCAGCAGCTCGGGACAGTCTCAAGAGACCCAGTACTTC. Translating it yields CASSSGQSQETQYF. The V call is TRBV5-4, the J call TRBJ2-5; 7 bases line up with TRBD1. CDR3 length: 14 residues. The V segment lost 3 bases and the J segment 2 bases; nucleotides outside the gene matches: 4. The germline V gene has CDR1 SGHNT and CDR2 YYREEE (reference sequence).

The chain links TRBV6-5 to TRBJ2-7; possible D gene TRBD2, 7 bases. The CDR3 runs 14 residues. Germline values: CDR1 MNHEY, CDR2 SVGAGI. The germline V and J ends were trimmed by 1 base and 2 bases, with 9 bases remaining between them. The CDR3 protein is CASSYWGGPYEQYF. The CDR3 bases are TGTGCCAGCAGTTACTGGGGGGGCCCCTACGAGCAGTACTTC.

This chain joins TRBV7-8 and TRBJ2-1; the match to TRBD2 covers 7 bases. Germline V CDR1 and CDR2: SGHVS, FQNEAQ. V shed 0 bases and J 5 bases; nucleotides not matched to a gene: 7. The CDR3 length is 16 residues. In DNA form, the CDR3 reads TGTGCCAGCAGCTTAGCGGGAGGGAGGGCGAACAATGAGCAGTTCTTC. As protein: CASSLAGGRANNEQFF.

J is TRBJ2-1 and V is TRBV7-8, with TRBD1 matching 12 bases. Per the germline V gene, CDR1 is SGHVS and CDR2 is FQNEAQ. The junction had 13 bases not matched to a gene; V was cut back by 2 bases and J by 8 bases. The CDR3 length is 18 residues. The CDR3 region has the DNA TGTGCCAGCAGCTTAAGGTTCGATACGGGACAGGGGGCATATGAGCAGTTCTTC. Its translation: CASSLRFDTGQGAYEQFF.

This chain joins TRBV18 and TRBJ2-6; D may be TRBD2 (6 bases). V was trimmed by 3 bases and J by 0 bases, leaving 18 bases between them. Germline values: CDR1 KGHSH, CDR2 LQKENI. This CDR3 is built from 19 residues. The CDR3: CASSPLRVDGSSGANVLTF. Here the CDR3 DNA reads TGTGCCAGCTCACCTCTTAGGGTTGACGGGAGCTCTGGGGCCAACGTCCTGACTTTC. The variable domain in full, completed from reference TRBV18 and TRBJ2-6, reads NAGVMQNPRHLVRRRGQEARLRCSPMKGHSHVYWYRQLPEEGLKFMVYLQKENIIDESGMPKERFSAEFPKEGPSILRIQQVVRGDSAAYFCASSPLRVDGSSGANVLTFGAGSRLTVL.

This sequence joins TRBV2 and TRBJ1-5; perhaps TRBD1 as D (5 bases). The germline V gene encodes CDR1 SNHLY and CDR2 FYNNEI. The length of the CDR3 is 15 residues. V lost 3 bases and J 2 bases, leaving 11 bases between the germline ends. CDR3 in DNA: TGTGCCAGCAGTGATCTGGGGGGGGGCAATCAGCCCCAGCATTTT. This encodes CASSDLGGGNQPQHF.

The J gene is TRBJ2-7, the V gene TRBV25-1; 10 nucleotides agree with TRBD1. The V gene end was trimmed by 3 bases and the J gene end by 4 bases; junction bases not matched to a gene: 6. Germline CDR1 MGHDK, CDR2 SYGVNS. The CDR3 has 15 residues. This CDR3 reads CASSDRDRGTYEQYF. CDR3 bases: TGTGCCAGCAGTGATCGGGACAGGGGCACGTACGAGCAGTACTTC.

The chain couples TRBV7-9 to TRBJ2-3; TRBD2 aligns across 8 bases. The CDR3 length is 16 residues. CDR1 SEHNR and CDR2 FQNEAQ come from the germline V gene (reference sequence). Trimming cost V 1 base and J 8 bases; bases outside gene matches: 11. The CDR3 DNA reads TGTGCCAGCAGCTTAGGAGGGACTAGGGCCGAAGGTACGCAGTATTTT. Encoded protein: CASSLGGTRAEGTQYF.

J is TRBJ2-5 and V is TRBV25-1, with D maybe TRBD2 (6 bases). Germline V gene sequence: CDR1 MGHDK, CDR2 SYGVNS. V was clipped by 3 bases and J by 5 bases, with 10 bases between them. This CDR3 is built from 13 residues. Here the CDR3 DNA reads TGTGCCAGCAGTGACCCCGGGAGTGAGACCCAGTACTTC. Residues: CASSDPGSETQYF.

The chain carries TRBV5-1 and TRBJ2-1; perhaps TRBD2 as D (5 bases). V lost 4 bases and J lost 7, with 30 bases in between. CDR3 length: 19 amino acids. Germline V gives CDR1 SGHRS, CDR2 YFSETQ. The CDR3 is CASSPMAVGREVVWNEQFF. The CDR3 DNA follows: TGCGCCAGCAGCCCTATGGCGGTGGGGAGAGAGGTGGTGTGGAATGAGCAGTTCTTC.

CDR3 bases: TGTGCCAGTAAGACAGCGGGGGCCTCGAACACCGGGGAGCTGTTTTTT. This sequence encodes CASKTAGASNTGELFF. The chain combines TRBV19 with TRBJ2-2, with TRBD2 matching over 8 bases. V lost 7 bases, J lost 0 bases, and 7 bases stayed unmatched. The germline V gene encodes CDR1 LNHDA and CDR2 SQIVND (reference sequence). CDR3 length equals 16 residues.

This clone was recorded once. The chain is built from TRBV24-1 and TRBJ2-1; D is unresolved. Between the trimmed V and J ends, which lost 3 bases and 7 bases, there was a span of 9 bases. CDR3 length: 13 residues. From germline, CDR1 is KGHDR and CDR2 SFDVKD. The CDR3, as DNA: TGTGCCACCAGTGATCCCGCTAAGAATGAGCAGTTCTTC. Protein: CATSDPAKNEQFF.

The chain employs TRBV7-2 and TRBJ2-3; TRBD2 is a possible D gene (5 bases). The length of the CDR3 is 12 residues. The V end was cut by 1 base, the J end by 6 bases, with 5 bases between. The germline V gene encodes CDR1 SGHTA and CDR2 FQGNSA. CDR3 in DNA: TGTGCCAGCAGCTTAGGGGAGGATACGCAGTATTTT. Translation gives CASSLGEDTQYF.

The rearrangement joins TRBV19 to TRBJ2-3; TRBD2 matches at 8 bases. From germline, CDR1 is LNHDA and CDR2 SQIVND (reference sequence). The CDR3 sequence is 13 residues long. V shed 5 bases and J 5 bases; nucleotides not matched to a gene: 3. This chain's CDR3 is CASSPAGGDTQYF. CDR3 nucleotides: TGTGCCAGTAGTCCCGCGGGGGGAGATACGCAGTATTTT.

In DNA, the CDR3 is TGCGCCAGCAGCCAAGGGCTTGGGACTAGCGGGAGGGTGTACTTC. Amino acids: CASSQGLGTSGRVYF. The chain uses TRBV4-3 and TRBJ2-7, with 16 bases identical to TRBD2. V lost 1 base, J lost 12 bases, and 6 bases stayed unmatched. This CDR3 spans 15 amino acids. The germline V gene has CDR1 LGHNA and CDR2 YSLEER.

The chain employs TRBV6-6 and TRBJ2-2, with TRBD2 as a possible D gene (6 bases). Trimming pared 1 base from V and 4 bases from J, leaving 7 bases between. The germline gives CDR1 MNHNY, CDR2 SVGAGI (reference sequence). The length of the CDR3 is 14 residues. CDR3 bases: TGTGCCAGCAGTTACTTGGGGGGCACCGGGGAGCTGTTTTTT. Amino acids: CASSYLGGTGELFF.

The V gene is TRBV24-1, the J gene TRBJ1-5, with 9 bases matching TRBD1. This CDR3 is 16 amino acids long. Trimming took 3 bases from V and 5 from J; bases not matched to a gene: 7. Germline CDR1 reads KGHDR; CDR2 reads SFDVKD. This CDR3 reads CATSDTRQGGDQPQHF. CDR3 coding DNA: TGTGCCACCAGTGATACAAGACAGGGGGGCGATCAGCCCCAGCATTTT.

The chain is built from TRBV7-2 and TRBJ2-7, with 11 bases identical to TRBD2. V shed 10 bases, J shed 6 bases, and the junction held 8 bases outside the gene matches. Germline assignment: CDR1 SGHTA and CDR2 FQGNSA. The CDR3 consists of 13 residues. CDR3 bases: TGTGCCACCCGACTAGCGGGGCCCACCGAGCAGTACTTC. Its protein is CATRLAGPTEQYF.

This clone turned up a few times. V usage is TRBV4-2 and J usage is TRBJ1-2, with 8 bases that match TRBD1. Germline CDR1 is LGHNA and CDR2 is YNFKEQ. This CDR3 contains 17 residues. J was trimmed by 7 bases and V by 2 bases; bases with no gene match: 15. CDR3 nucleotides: TGTGCCAGCAGCCAAACCGGGACAGGAGGGTTCAGGGGTGGCTACACCTTC. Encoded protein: CASSQTGTGGFRGGYTF.

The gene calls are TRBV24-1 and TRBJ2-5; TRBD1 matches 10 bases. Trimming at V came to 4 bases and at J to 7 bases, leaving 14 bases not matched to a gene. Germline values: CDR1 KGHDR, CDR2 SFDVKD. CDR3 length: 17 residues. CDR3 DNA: TGTGCCACCAGTGAGACCCCCGGGACAGGGGTTCATGGGACCCAGTACTTC. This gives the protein CATSETPGTGVHGTQYF.

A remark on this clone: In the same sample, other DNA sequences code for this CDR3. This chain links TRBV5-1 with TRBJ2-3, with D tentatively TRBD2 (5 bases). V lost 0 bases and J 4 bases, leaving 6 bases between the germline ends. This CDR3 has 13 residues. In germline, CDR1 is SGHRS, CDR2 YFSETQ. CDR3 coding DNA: TGCGCCAGCAGCTTGGGCGGGCCAGATACGCAGTATTTT. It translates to CASSLGGPDTQYF.

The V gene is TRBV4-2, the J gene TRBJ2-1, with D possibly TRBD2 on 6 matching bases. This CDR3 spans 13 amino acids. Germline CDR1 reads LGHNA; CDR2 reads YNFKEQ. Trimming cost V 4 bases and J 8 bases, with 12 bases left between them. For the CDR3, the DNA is TGTGCCAGCAGCCTCCGGGGGAGTTATGAGCAGTTCTTC. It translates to CASSLRGSYEQFF.

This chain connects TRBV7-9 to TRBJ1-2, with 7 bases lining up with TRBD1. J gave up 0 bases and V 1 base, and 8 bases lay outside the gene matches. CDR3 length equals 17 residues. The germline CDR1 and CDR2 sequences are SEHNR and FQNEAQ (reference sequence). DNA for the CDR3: TGTGCCAGCAGCTTAGGTAGTGGGACAGCCCCTAACTATGGCTACACCTTC. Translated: CASSLGSGTAPNYGYTF.